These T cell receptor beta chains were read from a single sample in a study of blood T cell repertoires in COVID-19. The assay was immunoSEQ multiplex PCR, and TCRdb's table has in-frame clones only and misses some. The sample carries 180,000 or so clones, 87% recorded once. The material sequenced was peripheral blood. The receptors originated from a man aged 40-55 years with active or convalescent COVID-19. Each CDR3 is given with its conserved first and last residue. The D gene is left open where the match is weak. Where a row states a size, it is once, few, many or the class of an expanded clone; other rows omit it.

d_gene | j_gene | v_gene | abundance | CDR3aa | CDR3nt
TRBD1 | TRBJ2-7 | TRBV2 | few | CASGQGAGEQYF | TGTGCCAGCGGACAGGGGGCGGGGGAGCAGTACTTC
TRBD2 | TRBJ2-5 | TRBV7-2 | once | CASSLGGLAGTFLQETQYF | TGTGCCAGCAGCTTAGGGGGACTAGCGGGGACTTTTCTCCAAGAGACCCAGTACTTC
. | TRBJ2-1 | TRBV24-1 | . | CATSEWGDEQFF | TGTGCCACCAGTGAGTGGGGAGATGAGCAGTTCTTC
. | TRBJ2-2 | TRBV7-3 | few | CASSSTSHGELFF | TGTGCCAGCAGCTCCACTAGCCACGGGGAGCTGTTTTTT
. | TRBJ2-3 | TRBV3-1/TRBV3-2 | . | CASSQEAGTQYF | TGTGCCAGCAGCCAAGAAGCAGGGACGCAGTATTTT
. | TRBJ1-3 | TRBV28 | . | CASTTGISGNTIYF | TGTGCCAGCACTACCGGGATCTCTGGAAACACCATATATTTT
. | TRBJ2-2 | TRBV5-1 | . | CASSPGTGTFPNTGELFF | TGCGCCAGCAGCCCCGGGACCGGGACTTTTCCTAACACCGGGGAGCTGTTTTTT
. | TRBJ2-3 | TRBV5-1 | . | CASGLGGAYVRGTDTQYF | TGCGCCAGCGGCTTAGGGGGGGCCTACGTTCGGGGCACAGATACGCAGTATTTT
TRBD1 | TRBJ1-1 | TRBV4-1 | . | CASSQPGQAKGGTEAFF | TGCGCCAGCAGCCAACCCGGACAGGCTAAAGGTGGGACTGAAGCTTTCTTT
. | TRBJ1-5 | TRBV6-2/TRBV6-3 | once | CASSADRNQPQHF | TGTGCCAGCAGTGCTGACAGGAATCAGCCCCAGCATTTT